Listed below are T cell receptor beta chains from one sample, sequenced in a study of CD8+ T cells in alopecia areata. Assay: immunoSEQ multiplex PCR; the TCRdb copy retains only in-frame clones and omits some. The data hold 90,000 to 150,000 clones, with approximately 60% observed a single time. Sequencing was done on a sample of CD4+ T cells sorted from blood. These TCRs come from a human donor in good health. CDR3s include the opening cysteine and the closing phenylalanine or tryptophan. A D gene is named only where the DNA matches it firmly. The size of a clone is reported for some rows only, either as once, few or many, or as a class for expanded clones.

CDR3 length | clone size | J gene | D gene | V gene | CDR3 DNA | CDR3 protein
13 | - | TRBJ1-5 | - | TRBV2 | TGTGCCAGCAGCCCCACGGGTAATCAGCCCCAGCATTTT | CASSPTGNQPQHF
14 | - | TRBJ1-1 | - | TRBV11-2 | TGTGCCAGCAGCCCGGACAGTTCGGACACTGAAGCTTTCTTT | CASSPDSSDTEAFF
15 | - | TRBJ1-2 | - | TRBV15 | TGTGCCACCAGCAGAGCCGAGACGGGAGGTGGAGGCTACACCTTC | CATSRAETGGGGYTF
11 | - | TRBJ1-1 | - | TRBV2 | TGTGCCAGCAGGGGTGGGACTGAAGCTTTCTTT | CASRGGTEAFF
15 | - | TRBJ1-3 | - | TRBV6-5 | TGTGCCAGCAGTTACTCGAGATTCTCTGGAAACACCATATATTTT | CASSYSRFSGNTIYF
15 | - | TRBJ2-2 | - | TRBV11-2 | TGTGCCAGCAGCCCGACAGGCTCGGGAACCGGGGAGCTGTTTTTT | CASSPTGSGTGELFF
11 | - | TRBJ1-1 | - | TRBV7-9 | TGTGCCAGCAGCGAGAACACTGAAGCTTTCTTT | CASSENTEAFF
12 | - | TRBJ1-1 | - | TRBV29-1 | TGCAGCGTGGGACGGACGAACACTGAAGCTTTCTTT | CSVGRTNTEAFF
11 | few | TRBJ2-7 | - | TRBV29-1 | TGCAGCGCCCAAACAGGGAGCGAGCAGTACTTC | CSAQTGSEQYF
10 | - | TRBJ1-2 | - | TRBV29-1 | TGCAGCGCCGAGACAGGCGGCTACACCTTC | CSAETGGYTF
14 | - | TRBJ2-3 | - | TRBV5-1 | TGCGCCAGCAGCCCAGGTCCTCCCACAGATACGCAGTATTTT | CASSPGPPTDTQYF
13 | - | TRBJ1-2 | - | TRBV6-5 | TGTGCCAGCAGCCGCCGGGACTTCTATGGCTACACCTTC | CASSRRDFYGYTF
13 | - | TRBJ1-5 | - | TRBV30 | TGTGCCTGGAGTGTATCAGGGGATCAGCCCCAGCATTTT | CAWSVSGDQPQHF
13 | few | TRBJ1-1 | - | TRBV2 | TGTGCCAGCAGGTCGCAGGGGAACACTGAAGCTTTCTTT | CASRSQGNTEAFF
13 | - | TRBJ2-1 | - | TRBV7-2 | TGTGCCAGCAGCGCAGACCTTCTAACTGAGCAGTTCTTC | CASSADLLTEQFF
14 | - | TRBJ1-2 | - | TRBV7-9 | TGTGCCAGCAGCAGAGGGGACCGGATCTATGGCTACACCTTC | CASSRGDRIYGYTF
15 | - | TRBJ2-3 | - | TRBV9 | TGTGCCAGCAGCGTAGGCGGGGACCGCACAGATACGCAGTATTTT | CASSVGGDRTDTQYF
15 | - | TRBJ2-3 | - | TRBV29-1 | TGCAGCGTCCGCCCGGGGGCGGAGGTCACAGATACGCAGTATTTT | CSVRPGAEVTDTQYF
15 | - | TRBJ1-6 | - | TRBV7-9 | TGTGCCAGCAGCTCCGGCCTTTTACTTAATTCACCCCTCCACTTT | CASSSGLLLNSPLHF
13 | - | TRBJ2-3 | - | TRBV7-6 | TGTGCCAGCAGCCTGCGGATCCCAGATACGCAGTATTTT | CASSLRIPDTQYF
12 | - | TRBJ2-7 | - | TRBV2 | TGTGCCAGTAAAGAACTGGACTCTGAGCAGTACTTC | CASKELDSEQYF
15 | - | TRBJ1-3 | - | TRBV9 | TGTGCCAGCAGTGCAAAGGGGGGACTAGGAAACACCATATATTTT | CASSAKGGLGNTIYF
13 | few | TRBJ1-1 | - | TRBV30 | TGTGCCTGGAGCGCCACAGGATACACTGAAGCTTTCTTT | CAWSATGYTEAFF
17 | - | TRBJ2-3 | - | TRBV30 | TGTGCCTGGAGTGTACGGAGGGGTGGAGGTGTCGGAGGTACGCAGTATTTT | CAWSVRRGGGVGGTQYF
15 | few | TRBJ1-2 | TRBD1 | TRBV11-2 | TGTGCCAGCAGAGAGGCCGGGACAGGGAGATACGGCTACACCTTC | CASREAGTGRYGYTF
15 | few | TRBJ2-2 | TRBD2 | TRBV11-2 | TGTGCCAGCAGCCAAGGACTAGTTCTAAACGGGGAGCTGTTTTTT | CASSQGLVLNGELFF